Listed below are T cell receptor beta chains from one sample, sequenced in a study of regulatory T cells in long-lasting Graves disease. TCRdb analysed the multiplex PCR reads with MiXCR anew, one entry per CDR3 protein. The sample yields a few hundred thousand distinct CDR3 sequences, 20% to 25% seen once. Sequencing used peripheral blood mononuclear cells (PBMCs), obtained when the disease was refractory, from a patient treated with antithyroid drugs. These receptors were collected from a female donor with Graves disease. CDR3s include the opening cysteine and the closing phenylalanine or tryptophan. The D gene is left open where the match is weak. A clone size is listed for some rows: how often the clone was seen (once, few, many), or a class if it is expanded.

j_gene,abundance,d_gene,v_gene,CDR3aa,CDR3nt
TRBJ2-7,NA,TRBD1,TRBV5-5,CASSTWTGLGEQYF,TGTGCCAGCAGCACCTGGACAGGGCTGGGCGAGCAGTACTTC
TRBJ2-5,many,TRBD2,TRBV12-3/TRBV12-4,CASSSPGLAEETQYF,TGTGCCAGCAGTTCACCGGGACTAGCGGAAGAGACCCAGTACTTC
TRBJ2-7,many,TRBD1,TRBV6-2/TRBV6-3,CASSYPPYGDSYEQYF,TGTGCCAGCAGCTATCCTCCTTACGGGGACAGTTACGAGCAGTACTTC
TRBJ1-1,NA,NA,TRBV12-3/TRBV12-4,CASSPTDGYTEAFF,TGTGCCAGCAGTCCCACCGATGGGTACACTGAAGCTTTCTTT
TRBJ2-5,many,NA,TRBV29-1,CSVDDHQETQYF,TGCAGCGTTGATGACCATCAAGAGACCCAGTACTTC
TRBJ1-2,many,NA,TRBV28,CASSLSVESGNGYTF,TGTGCCAGCAGTTTATCTGTGGAATCGGGGAACGGCTACACCTTC
TRBJ2-5,NA,TRBD1,TRBV20-1,CSALDRDVETQYF,TGCAGTGCTCTCGACAGGGATGTAGAGACCCAGTACTTC
TRBJ2-1,NA,NA,TRBV11-2,CASSLNGAELNEQFF,TGTGCCAGCAGCTTAAACGGGGCGGAGCTCAATGAGCAGTTCTTC
TRBJ2-3,NA,NA,TRBV12-3/TRBV12-4,CASSLGGWTDTQYF,TGTGCCAGCAGCCTAGGGGGTTGGACAGATACGCAGTATTTT
TRBJ1-1,many,TRBD1,TRBV7-9,CASIFGQANTEAFF,TGTGCCAGCATTTTCGGACAGGCGAACACTGAAGCTTTCTTT
TRBJ2-7,NA,TRBD1,TRBV6-4,CASSDSTEGGQGAPYEQYF,TGTGCCAGCAGTGACTCGACGGAAGGGGGACAGGGGGCTCCCTACGAGCAGTACTTC
TRBJ1-3,NA,NA,TRBV5-1,CASSLAGSLTGNTIYF,TGCGCCAGCAGCTTGGCGGGCAGTTTAACTGGAAACACCATATATTTT
TRBJ2-1,NA,NA,TRBV7-8,CASSRSPLGNEQFF,TGTGCCAGCAGCCGTAGTCCCCTTGGAAATGAGCAGTTCTTC
TRBJ1-5,many,NA,TRBV11-2,CASSLTLGDQPQHF,TGTGCCAGCAGCCTCACCTTAGGGGATCAGCCCCAGCATTTT
TRBJ2-5,few,TRBD2,TRBV5-1,CASSTGLAGVETQYF,TGCGCCAGCAGTACCGGACTAGCGGGGGTTGAGACCCAGTACTTC
TRBJ2-5,few,NA,TRBV28,CASSTPGPTLETQYF,TGTGCCAGCAGTACTCCGGGCCCTACTTTGGAGACCCAGTACTTC
TRBJ1-5,NA,NA,TRBV19,CASSISGAADHQPQHF,TGTGCCAGTAGTATTAGTGGAGCCGCCGATCATCAGCCCCAGCATTTT
TRBJ1-4,many,NA,TRBV7-2,CASSLDRGNEKLFF,TGTGCCAGCAGCTTAGACAGAGGGAATGAAAAACTGTTTTTT
TRBJ1-6,few,TRBD1,TRBV6-1,CASSRPLDRGKPLHF,TGTGCCAGCAGCCGCCCCCTGGACAGGGGCAAGCCCCTCCACTTT
TRBJ2-5,few,NA,TRBV29-1,CSVEFARQETQYF,TGCAGCGTTGAATTTGCTAGGCAAGAGACCCAGTACTTC
TRBJ2-5,many,NA,TRBV28,CASRQGIGETQYF,TGTGCCAGCAGGCAGGGAATCGGAGAGACCCAGTACTTC
TRBJ1-1,many,NA,TRBV15,CATSRDRGAEAFF,TGTGCCACCAGCAGAGATAGGGGAGCTGAAGCTTTCTTT
TRBJ2-2,NA,NA,TRBV5-1,CASSRLNGGVNTGELFF,TGCGCCAGCAGCCGGCTTAACGGCGGGGTGAACACCGGGGAGCTGTTTTTT
TRBJ1-2,few,TRBD1,TRBV7-2,CASSLVGPGQGSYYGYTF,TGTGCCAGCAGCTTAGTAGGGCCGGGACAGGGGTCTTACTATGGCTACACCTTC
TRBJ2-1,NA,TRBD2,TRBV28,CASSFKREINEQFF,TGTGCCAGCAGTTTCAAGCGGGAGATCAATGAGCAGTTCTTC
TRBJ1-1,NA,TRBD1,TRBV20-1,CSARQPGQGLSPWVNTEAFF,TGCAGTGCTAGGCAACCGGGACAGGGATTGAGTCCTTGGGTGAACACTGAAGCTTTCTTT
TRBJ2-7,NA,NA,TRBV20-1,CSARGKKGSYEQYF,TGCAGTGCTAGAGGGAAAAAGGGGTCCTACGAGCAGTACTTC
TRBJ2-7,NA,TRBD2,TRBV6-1,CASVQLAGGEQYF,TGTGCCAGTGTCCAACTAGCGGGAGGCGAGCAGTACTTC
TRBJ2-5,many,NA,TRBV24-1,CATSDFGRETQYF,TGTGCCACCAGTGATTTCGGCAGGGAGACCCAGTACTTC
TRBJ2-7,NA,NA,TRBV7-9,CASSLQGRPYEQYF,TGTGCCAGCAGCCTCCAGGGGCGGCCCTACGAGCAGTACTTC
TRBJ2-7,many,NA,TRBV28,CASSLRDNSYEQYF,TGTGCCAGCAGTCTAAGGGACAACTCCTACGAGCAGTACTTC
TRBJ2-5,NA,NA,TRBV4-1,CASSQERAKTQYF,TGCGCCAGCAGCCAAGAGAGGGCGAAGACCCAGTACTTC
TRBJ1-2,many,NA,TRBV11-2,CASSLELGLTF,TGTGCCAGCAGCTTAGAGTTGGGACTCACCTTC
TRBJ2-7,NA,NA,TRBV5-4,CASSSGAGPYEQYF,TGTGCCAGCAGCTCAGGGGCCGGACCCTACGAGCAGTACTTC
TRBJ2-2,many,NA,TRBV6-1,CASAVASDYHTGELFF,TGTGCCAGCGCGGTGGCCTCGGACTACCACACCGGGGAGCTGTTTTTT
TRBJ2-2,NA,NA,TRBV29-1,CSVRIGASDTGELFF,TGCAGCGTTAGAATTGGGGCGTCGGACACCGGGGAGCTGTTTTTT
TRBJ2-7,many,NA,TRBV12-3/TRBV12-4,CASSLDRTEQYF,TGTGCCAGCAGTTTAGACAGAACTGAGCAGTACTTC
TRBJ1-6,NA,TRBD1,TRBV25-1,CASKDRVDSPLHF,TGTGCCAGCAAGGACAGGGTGGATTCACCCCTCCACTTT
TRBJ1-1,many,NA,TRBV12-3/TRBV12-4,CASASEQWTEAFF,TGTGCCAGCGCCTCGGAGCAGTGGACTGAAGCTTTCTTT
TRBJ2-7,NA,TRBD2,TRBV4-1,CASSQGVAGGISEQYF,TGCGCCAGCAGCCAAGGTGTAGCGGGAGGAATCTCCGAGCAGTACTTC
TRBJ1-4,few,NA,TRBV4-1,CASSQGILEKLFF,TGCGCCAGCAGCCAAGGAATACTGGAAAAACTGTTTTTT
TRBJ1-2,once,TRBD1,TRBV28,CASSLSRRQGAGGGYTF,TGTGCCAGCAGTTTGTCTAGGAGACAGGGCGCCGGAGGGGGCTACACCTTC
TRBJ1-2,many,NA,TRBV2,CASSGGNYGYTF,TGTGCCAGCAGTGGCGGGAACTATGGCTACACCTTC
TRBJ2-7,NA,NA,TRBV10-3,CAISEGPDGEQYF,TGTGCCATCAGTGAAGGACCAGACGGCGAGCAGTACTTC
TRBJ1-4,many,NA,TRBV11-2,CASSLDPDPRGEKLFF,TGTGCCAGCAGCTTGGATCCGGATCCAAGGGGGGAAAAACTGTTTTTT
TRBJ1-1,many,NA,TRBV28,CASSSSALGGDTEAFF,TGTGCCAGCAGTTCCAGCGCGCTGGGAGGGGACACTGAAGCTTTCTTT
TRBJ2-3,NA,NA,TRBV28,CASSYVTDTQYF,TGTGCCAGCAGTTACGTCACAGATACGCAGTATTTT
TRBJ1-2,NA,NA,TRBV10-3,CAIRGPQGSYTF,TGTGCCATCCGCGGCCCGCAGGGAAGCTACACCTTC
TRBJ1-1,NA,NA,TRBV7-9,CASTHTNTEAFF,TGTGCCAGCACCCACACGAACACTGAAGCTTTCTTT
TRBJ2-7,few,TRBD1,TRBV9,CASSVGTGGHYEQYF,TGTGCCAGCAGCGTCGGTACAGGGGGCCACTACGAGCAGTACTTC
TRBJ2-7,many,TRBD1,TRBV27,CASSYRDRGYEQYF,TGTGCCAGCAGCTACCGGGACAGGGGCTACGAGCAGTACTTC
TRBJ2-2,many,TRBD1,TRBV29-1,CSFRQGQGRAGELFF,TGCAGCTTTCGACAGGGACAGGGGCGGGCCGGGGAGCTGTTTTTT
TRBJ2-3,NA,NA,TRBV6-2/TRBV6-3,CASSENRFPYTQYF,TGTGCCAGCAGTGAAAACAGGTTCCCTTATACGCAGTATTTT
TRBJ1-2,many,TRBD1,TRBV28,CAIRRDRGDYGYTF,TGTGCCATCCGACGGGACAGGGGGGACTATGGCTACACCTTC
TRBJ1-2,NA,NA,TRBV19,CASWDYGYTF,TGTGCCAGTTGGGACTATGGCTACACCTTC
TRBJ2-5,many,NA,TRBV11-3,CASSPARGEETQYF,TGTGCCAGCAGCCCTGCGAGGGGGGAAGAGACCCAGTACTTC